The rows below give T cell receptor beta chains drawn from one sample of a study of T-cell memory formation after mild COVID-19. TCRdb redid the calling of the 5' RACE reads with MiXCR, one entry per CDR3 protein. This sample yields fewer than 140,000 distinct CDR3 sequences, of which about 17% are seen a single time; 28% belongs to the top ten. The sample comprised PBMCs or a T cell subset sorted from them (not recorded which). The receptors stem from an adult woman who had mild COVID-19 (a few samples of this study predate the infection). Cell type and time point are not known. The CDR3 runs from the conserved cysteine through the conserved F or W. Fields, in order: J gene, D gene, CDR3 length, clone size, V gene, CDR3 protein, CDR3 DNA. The D gene is left open where the match is weak. Clone size is shown for a subset of rows, as once, few, many or a class of expanded clone.

J gene: TRBJ2-3; D gene: TRBD1; CDR3 length: 16; clone size: few; V gene: TRBV5-1; CDR3 protein: CASSFADRPNTDTQYF; CDR3 DNA: TGCGCCAGCAGCTTCGCGGACAGGCCTAACACAGATACGCAGTATTTT
J gene: TRBJ2-7; D gene: -; CDR3 length: 13; clone size: few; V gene: TRBV13; CDR3 protein: CASSLARLGEQYF; CDR3 DNA: TGTGCCAGCAGCTTAGCCCGCCTGGGGGAGCAGTACTTC
J gene: TRBJ2-6; D gene: -; CDR3 length: 19; clone size: -; V gene: TRBV4-3; CDR3 protein: CASSQDSPQPRSGANVLTF; CDR3 DNA: TGCGCCAGCAGCCAAGATTCACCACAGCCCAGGTCTGGGGCCAACGTCCTGACTTTC
J gene: TRBJ2-7; D gene: TRBD1; CDR3 length: 16; clone size: -; V gene: TRBV20-1; CDR3 protein: CSASAHGTGFAHEQYF; CDR3 DNA: TGCAGTGCTAGCGCCCACGGGACAGGGTTTGCCCACGAGCAGTACTTC
J gene: TRBJ2-7; D gene: TRBD2; CDR3 length: 18; clone size: many; V gene: TRBV4-3; CDR3 protein: CASSQGGASGSSPYEQYF; CDR3 DNA: TGCGCCAGCAGCCAAGGAGGGGCTAGCGGGAGTTCCCCCTACGAGCAGTACTTC
J gene: TRBJ2-3; D gene: TRBD2; CDR3 length: 16; clone size: few; V gene: TRBV2; CDR3 protein: CASRGTSGGLTDTQYF; CDR3 DNA: TGTGCCAGCAGGGGGACTAGCGGGGGGCTCACAGATACGCAGTATTTT
J gene: TRBJ1-1; D gene: -; CDR3 length: 15; clone size: few; V gene: TRBV6-5; CDR3 protein: CASSYSWVRNTEAFF; CDR3 DNA: TGTGCCAGCAGTTACTCGTGGGTAAGGAACACTGAAGCTTTCTTT
J gene: TRBJ2-7; D gene: TRBD2; CDR3 length: 21; clone size: few; V gene: TRBV7-6; CDR3 protein: CASSPLPRMRSSGGNPHEQYF; CDR3 DNA: TGTGCCAGCAGCCCCCTCCCCCGTATGAGAAGCAGCGGGGGGAACCCCCACGAGCAGTACTTC
J gene: TRBJ2-7; D gene: -; CDR3 length: 15; clone size: few; V gene: TRBV4-1; CDR3 protein: CASSRGGQGIYEQYF; CDR3 DNA: TGCGCCAGCAGCCGCGGGGGCCAGGGGATCTACGAGCAGTACTTC
J gene: TRBJ2-7; D gene: TRBD2; CDR3 length: 12; clone size: -; V gene: TRBV5-6; CDR3 protein: CASSLTGGEQYF; CDR3 DNA: TGTGCCAGCAGCTTGACGGGAGGCGAGCAGTACTTC
J gene: TRBJ2-5; D gene: -; CDR3 length: 16; clone size: few; V gene: TRBV5-1; CDR3 protein: CPSSLAPGATLETQYF; CDR3 DNA: TGCCCCAGCAGCTTGGCACCCGGGGCCACCCTAGAGACCCAGTACTTC
J gene: TRBJ1-4; D gene: -; CDR3 length: 15; clone size: few; V gene: TRBV12-3/TRBV12-4; CDR3 protein: CASSLCAVICEKLFF; CDR3 DNA: TGTGCCAGCAGTTTATGTGCAGTCATCTGTGAAAAACTGTTTTTT
J gene: TRBJ1-1; D gene: -; CDR3 length: 12; clone size: few; V gene: TRBV30; CDR3 protein: CAWNEPTLEAFF; CDR3 DNA: TGTGCCTGGAATGAACCAACACTTGAGGCTTTCTTT
J gene: TRBJ2-1; D gene: -; CDR3 length: 9; clone size: -; V gene: TRBV7-9; CDR3 protein: CASSPETFF; CDR3 DNA: TGTGCCAGCAGCCCCGAGACGTTCTTC
J gene: TRBJ2-1; D gene: TRBD1; CDR3 length: 14; clone size: -; V gene: TRBV2; CDR3 protein: CASSDRGLFNEQFF; CDR3 DNA: TGTGCCAGCAGCGACAGGGGGCTCTTCAATGAGCAGTTCTTC
J gene: TRBJ1-1; D gene: -; CDR3 length: 13; clone size: few; V gene: TRBV5-1; CDR3 protein: CASSSTVGTEAFF; CDR3 DNA: TGCGCCAGCAGCTCCACAGTAGGGACTGAAGCTTTCTTT
J gene: TRBJ1-1; D gene: -; CDR3 length: 14; clone size: many; V gene: TRBV7-9; CDR3 protein: CASSLAGPNTEAFF; CDR3 DNA: TGTGCCAGCAGCTTAGCAGGGCCGAACACTGAAGCTTTCTTT
J gene: TRBJ2-1; D gene: -; CDR3 length: 12; clone size: -; V gene: TRBV12-3/TRBV12-4; CDR3 protein: CASSPNHNEQFF; CDR3 DNA: TGTGCCAGCAGTCCGAACCACAATGAGCAGTTCTTC
J gene: TRBJ2-7; D gene: -; CDR3 length: 16; clone size: -; V gene: TRBV9; CDR3 protein: CASSSDSGGWTYEQYF; CDR3 DNA: TGTGCCAGCAGCTCCGACAGTGGGGGGTGGACCTACGAGCAGTACTTC
J gene: TRBJ2-7; D gene: TRBD2; CDR3 length: 16; clone size: many; V gene: TRBV12-3/TRBV12-4; CDR3 protein: CASSPSVGLAGHEQYF; CDR3 DNA: TGTGCCAGCAGTCCCTCCGTTGGACTAGCGGGACACGAGCAGTACTTC
J gene: TRBJ2-1; D gene: TRBD2; CDR3 length: 16; clone size: -; V gene: TRBV6-6; CDR3 protein: CASRGSGGPNYNEQFF; CDR3 DNA: TGTGCCAGCAGGGGATCGGGGGGGCCCAACTACAATGAGCAGTTCTTC
J gene: TRBJ2-7; D gene: -; CDR3 length: 16; clone size: -; V gene: TRBV7-2; CDR3 protein: CASSLAAGPPSYEQYF; CDR3 DNA: TGTGCCAGCAGCTTAGCGGCGGGGCCGCCCTCCTACGAGCAGTACTTC
J gene: TRBJ2-2; D gene: -; CDR3 length: 15; clone size: few; V gene: TRBV7-9; CDR3 protein: CASSTDPKGAGELFF; CDR3 DNA: TGTGCCAGCAGCACCGACCCTAAAGGGGCCGGGGAGCTGTTTTTT
J gene: TRBJ1-1; D gene: -; CDR3 length: 15; clone size: -; V gene: TRBV6-5; CDR3 protein: CASSYVQGGSTEAFF; CDR3 DNA: TGTGCCAGCAGTTACGTCCAGGGAGGGTCCACTGAAGCTTTCTTT
J gene: TRBJ1-2; D gene: TRBD1; CDR3 length: 18; clone size: -; V gene: TRBV16; CDR3 protein: CASSHKSRGQGAPYGYTF; CDR3 DNA: TGTGCCAGCAGCCACAAAAGTCGGGGGCAGGGGGCGCCCTATGGCTACACCTTC
J gene: TRBJ1-2; D gene: TRBD1; CDR3 length: 19; clone size: few; V gene: TRBV11-2; CDR3 protein: CASSFASGTGGPYSLGYTF; CDR3 DNA: TGTGCCAGCAGCTTCGCATCCGGGACAGGGGGTCCATATTCTCTTGGCTACACCTTC
J gene: TRBJ2-7; D gene: -; CDR3 length: 13; clone size: -; V gene: TRBV27; CDR3 protein: CASSLSYSYEQYF; CDR3 DNA: TGTGCCAGCAGTTTATCCTACTCCTACGAGCAGTACTTC
J gene: TRBJ2-3; D gene: TRBD2; CDR3 length: 18; clone size: few; V gene: TRBV6-2/TRBV6-3; CDR3 protein: CASSSMILAGGSADTQYF; CDR3 DNA: TGTGCCAGCAGTTCCATGATACTAGCGGGAGGGTCCGCAGATACGCAGTATTTT
J gene: TRBJ2-7; D gene: -; CDR3 length: 14; clone size: -; V gene: TRBV7-6; CDR3 protein: CASSLSPGYAVQYF; CDR3 DNA: TGTGCCAGCAGCTTATCTCCAGGGTACGCTGTGCAGTACTTC
J gene: TRBJ2-3; D gene: -; CDR3 length: 19; clone size: few; V gene: TRBV7-2; CDR3 protein: CASSLAVILTNLRTDTQYF; CDR3 DNA: TGTGCCAGCAGCTTAGCCGTAATTTTAACTAACCTCCGGACAGATACGCAGTATTTT
J gene: TRBJ2-7; D gene: TRBD2; CDR3 length: 13; clone size: -; V gene: TRBV20-1; CDR3 protein: CSASSGSSYEQYF; CDR3 DNA: TGCAGTGCTTCTAGCGGGAGTTCCTACGAGCAGTACTTC
J gene: TRBJ2-1; D gene: -; CDR3 length: 14; clone size: -; V gene: TRBV4-1; CDR3 protein: CASSSALADDEQFF; CDR3 DNA: TGCGCCAGCAGTTCCGCGCTAGCTGACGATGAGCAGTTCTTC
J gene: TRBJ2-3; D gene: -; CDR3 length: 14; clone size: -; V gene: TRBV7-8; CDR3 protein: CASCFVERADTQYF; CDR3 DNA: TGTGCCAGCTGCTTCGTAGAAAGGGCAGATACGCAGTATTTT
J gene: TRBJ2-1; D gene: TRBD2; CDR3 length: 18; clone size: -; V gene: TRBV5-1; CDR3 protein: CASSLAGGVAGGLHEQFF; CDR3 DNA: TGCGCCAGCAGCTTGGCCGGAGGAGTAGCGGGGGGATTGCATGAGCAGTTCTTC
J gene: TRBJ2-1; D gene: -; CDR3 length: 14; clone size: few; V gene: TRBV7-9; CDR3 protein: CASSPGTGYNEQFF; CDR3 DNA: TGTGCCAGCAGCCCCGGGACGGGGTACAATGAGCAGTTCTTC